Shown below are 32 T cell receptor beta chains from a single sample sequenced in a study of response to subunit inactivated influenza vaccine. Via MiXCR, TCRdb re-called the RT-PCR reads, giving one row per CDR3 protein. This table holds some 480,000 distinct CDR3 sequences, 9.5% to 13% found once. This material consisted of PBMCs from blood, taken roughly 47 days after vaccination. All receptors come from a man in his fifties or sixties who received an inactivated influenza vaccine.

The rearrangement uses TRBV29-1 and TRBJ1-1; no clear D gene. CDR3 length equals 15 residues. The V and J ends lost 0 bases and 0 bases respectively, with 11 bases between them. Germline CDR1 and CDR2: SQVTM and ANQGSEA. The chain's CDR3 is CSVEDPVRVNTEAFF. For the CDR3, the DNA is TGCAGCGTTGAAGATCCCGTTAGGGTGAACACTGAAGCTTTCTTT.

There are a few counts of this clonotype. The CDR3 DNA follows: TGTGCCAGCAGCTTGGGGGGAACGGAGACCCAGTACTTC. Translated, it gives CASSLGGTETQYF. This chain links TRBV7-9 with TRBJ2-5, with D perhaps matching TRBD2 (6 bases). Germline V CDR1 and CDR2: SEHNR, FQNEAQ (reference sequence). V lost 3 bases and J lost 5, with 10 bases in between. The CDR3 loop spans 13 amino acids.

This chain connects TRBV6-1 to TRBJ1-1, with a weak D call TRBD1 (5 bases). The CDR3 runs 16 residues. The ends were cut back, 0 bases at V and 4 bases at J, with 15 bases in the middle. Germline CDR1 and CDR2: MNHNS and SASEGT. The CDR3 DNA follows: TGTGCCAGCAGTGAAGCCTCAAGTTCGGGGGGCACTGAAGCTTTCTTT. Translating it yields CASSEASSSGGTEAFF.

In its sample, this clonotype was seen a few times. The chain joins TRBV11-2 to TRBJ1-1; D is ambiguous. Germline V gives CDR1 SGHAT, CDR2 FQNNGV. Trimming removed 1 base from V and 4 bases from J, with 19 bases in between. The CDR3 totals 17 residues. The CDR3 sequence is CASSLGVRASGSTEAFF. Written as DNA, the CDR3 is TGTGCCAGCAGCTTAGGGGTCCGAGCAAGCGGAAGCACTGAAGCTTTCTTT. Full variable domain (remainder filled in from reference TRBV11-2 and TRBJ1-1): EAGVAQSPRYKIIEKRQSVAFWCNPISGHATLYWYQQILGQGPKLLIQFQNNGVVDDSQLPKDRFSAERLKGVDSTLKIQPAKLEDSAVYLCASSLGVRASGSTEAFFGQGTRLTVV.

This clonotype came up many times. The J gene is TRBJ1-4, the V gene TRBV7-9; D not resolved. Trimming pared 6 bases from V and 4 bases from J, leaving 6 bases between. Germline V gene sequence: CDR1 SEHNR, CDR2 FQNEAQ (reference sequence). The CDR3 is 12 amino acids. The chain's CDR3 is CASRRSNEKLFF. The CDR3 bases are TGTGCCAGCAGGCGAAGTAATGAAAAACTGTTTTTT.

Notes on this clonotype: A junction end diverges from the germline sequence, so it may reflect a read error. CDR3 sequence: CAISDHRDREHF. The CDR3 DNA is TGTGCCATCAGTGACCACCGGGACAGAGAACACTTC. The chain carries TRBV10-3 and TRBJ1-2, with 7 bases identical to TRBD1. The CDR3 spans 12 residues. CDR1 is ENHRY and CDR2 is SYGVKD in the germline V gene.

This clonotype has a single count. With a much larger clone just one base away, this may be a read error. The rearrangement uses TRBV25-1 and TRBJ2-3; TRBD2 matches 7 bases. Per the germline V gene, CDR1 is MGHDK and CDR2 is SYGVNS. The CDR3 sequence is 15 residues long. Trimming took 6 bases from V and 3 from J; bases not matched to a gene: 9. The DNA of the CDR3 is TGTGCCAGCAGCGCTCTCGGGGGGAGAACAGATACGCAGTATTTT. This encodes CASSALGGRTDTQYF.

This clonotype was picked up a small number of times. This chain uses TRBV7-9 with TRBJ2-7, with D unclear. Trimming removed 1 base from V and 6 bases from J, with 7 bases in between. The CDR3 covers 12 residues. The germline CDR1 and CDR2 sequences are SEHNR and FQNEAQ (reference sequence). The CDR3 reads CASSLGVREQYF. CDR3 bases: TGTGCCAGCAGCTTAGGCGTGCGCGAGCAGTACTTC.

The V gene is TRBV6-5, the J gene TRBJ2-5, with 13 positions matching TRBD2. The CDR3 is 18 amino acids. Germline V gene sequence: CDR1 MNHEY, CDR2 SVGAGI. V lost 4 bases to trimming and J lost 3 bases; unmatched junction nucleotides: 11. The CDR3 DNA reads TGTGCCAGCAGTTCCGTCCGAGGACTAGCGGGGGCCAAAGAGACCCAGTACTTC. Translation gives CASSSVRGLAGAKETQYF.

The table lists this clonotype with a few counts. The V and J genes are TRBV18 and TRBJ2-2; 7 bases line up with TRBD1. Germline values: CDR1 KGHSH, CDR2 LQKENI. The V gene end was trimmed by 3 bases and the J gene end by 0 bases; junction bases not matched to a gene: 4. The CDR3 spans 16 residues. The CDR3 DNA reads TGTGCCAGCTCACCTGACAGGGTGGCGAACACCGGGGAGCTGTTTTTT. As protein: CASSPDRVANTGELFF.

The chain is built from TRBV5-1 and TRBJ1-4; D is ambiguous. Trimming took 5 bases from V and 4 from J, leaving 15 bases between them. The CDR3 sequence is 15 residues long. Germline V gene lookup returns CDR1 SGHRS and CDR2 YFSETQ. The CDR3 coding sequence is TGCGCCAGCAGTGTCGGTGGAGGCCTTAATGAAAAACTGTTTTTT. Amino acids: CASSVGGGLNEKLFF.

This rearrangement joins TRBV6-1 to TRBJ1-3; D gene unclear. The CDR3 totals 15 residues. With 4 bases removed from V and 0 bases from J, the gap between germline ends came to 10 bases. Per the germline V gene, CDR1 is MNHNS and CDR2 is SASEGT. CDR3 bases: TGTGCCAGCAGTGGCGACATAGGCTCTGGAAACACCATATATTTT. Translating it yields CASSGDIGSGNTIYF.

The chain combines TRBV24-1 with TRBJ2-3; 8 bases match TRBD2. The CDR3 runs 14 residues. Looked up from germline, CDR1 is KGHDR and CDR2 is SFDVKD. Losses at the gene ends were 4 bases for V and 1 base for J; bases not matched to a gene: 0. This chain's CDR3 is CATSETSGTDTQYF. CDR3 in DNA: TGTGCCACCAGTGAGACTAGCGGCACAGATACGCAGTATTTT.

This clonotype appeared a few times. CDR3 amino acids: CASSQLVRSGTQYF. The CDR3 coding sequence is TGTGCCAGCAGCCAACTAGTCCGATCTGGTACGCAGTATTTT. This sequence joins TRBV7-2 and TRBJ2-3, with D tentatively TRBD2 (5 bases). The V gene lost 5 bases and the J gene lost 8 bases, with 17 bases spanning the gap. Per the germline V gene, CDR1 is SGHTA and CDR2 is FQGNSA. The CDR3 totals 14 residues.

The chain has TRBV29-1 and TRBJ2-5; D uncertain. This CDR3 contains 13 residues. Germline V gives CDR1 SQVTM, CDR2 ANQGSEA. Between the trimmed V and J ends, which lost 1 base and 7 bases, there was a span of 13 bases. The CDR3 nucleotides read TGCAGCGTTGAAGTATCGCCCTATGGGACCCAGTACTTC. Protein product: CSVEVSPYGTQYF.

This clonotype was observed a few times. V is TRBV7-8 and J is TRBJ2-7, with 8 bases lining up with TRBD2. Losses at the gene ends were 5 bases for V and 7 bases for J; bases not matched to a gene: 10. The CDR3 has 14 amino acids. Germline CDR1 and CDR2: SGHVS and FQNEAQ. In DNA, the CDR3 is TGTGCCAGCAGCCCCTCGGGGGGGCGGAGGGAGCAGTACTTC. Its protein is CASSPSGGRREQYF.

The rearrangement uses TRBV4-3 and TRBJ1-6; 8 bases are shared with TRBD1. Germline trimming cut 1 base from V and 9 bases from J; bases unmatched to any gene: 8. The length of the CDR3 is 16 residues. Germline V gene sequence: CDR1 LGHNA, CDR2 YSLEER. CDR3 amino acids: CASSQVGDRGGSPLHF. The CDR3 region has the DNA TGCGCCAGCAGCCAAGTGGGTGACAGGGGAGGTTCACCCCTCCACTTT.

The chain carries TRBV4-2 and TRBJ2-2, with TRBD2 as a possible D gene (6 bases). The CDR3 spans 18 residues. Germline values: CDR1 LGHNA, CDR2 YNFKEQ. Trimming cost V 0 bases and J 3 bases, with 17 bases left between them. DNA for the CDR3: TGTGCCAGCAGCCAAGATTTAGTTTGGGGGGAACACACCGGGGAGCTGTTTTTT. Translating it yields CASSQDLVWGEHTGELFF.

This clonotype showed up just a few times. The chain carries TRBV12-3 or TRBV12-4 and TRBJ2-1; 7 nucleotides agree with TRBD2. V lost 2 bases, J lost 4 bases, and 8 bases stayed unmatched. The CDR3 consists of 16 residues. The CDR3 sequence is CASSLWAGSGYNEQFF. For the CDR3, the DNA is TGTGCCAGCAGTTTATGGGCGGGTAGCGGGTACAATGAGCAGTTCTTC.

This clonotype was seen at least ten times. The rearrangement uses TRBV7-9 and TRBJ1-2; 11 bases agree with TRBD1. The CDR3 runs 14 residues. CDR1 is SEHNR and CDR2 is FQNEAQ in the germline V gene (reference sequence). The V gene end was trimmed by 4 bases and the J gene end by 6 bases; junction bases not matched to a gene: 4. The DNA of the CDR3 is TGTGCCAGCAGCTGGACGGGACAGGGGGATGGCTACACCTTC. Translating gives CASSWTGQGDGYTF.

This clonotype was detected only a few times. The genes are TRBV11-1 and TRBJ2-1; the D gene is possibly TRBD1 (6 bases). Germline CDR1 and CDR2: SGHAT and FQDESV (reference sequence). This CDR3 contains 14 residues. The V end was cut by 5 bases, the J end by 4 bases, with 12 bases between. The DNA for the CDR3 is TGTGCCAGCAGCGCTAAGGACAGTTACAATGAGCAGTTCTTC. This encodes CASSAKDSYNEQFF.

There are a few counts of this clonotype. This sequence joins TRBV5-6 and TRBJ1-1; a weak D match, TRBD1 (5 bases). Germline V gives CDR1 SGHDT, CDR2 YYEEEE. The CDR3 loop spans 15 amino acids. V was pared by 3 bases and J by 2 bases, with 14 bases between. Written as DNA, the CDR3 is TGTGCCAGCAGCTACGAACCCGGGACTAACACTGAAGCTTTCTTT. The encoded protein is CASSYEPGTNTEAFF.

V and J are TRBV7-2 and TRBJ1-6; 7 bases are a match to TRBD1. Germline-derived CDR1 and CDR2 are SGHTA and FQGNSA. The CDR3 length is 15 residues. J was trimmed by 9 bases and V by 5 bases; bases with no gene match: 10. CDR3 region: CASSELGQAASPLHF. For the CDR3, the DNA is TGTGCCAGCAGCGAATTAGGACAGGCGGCTTCACCCCTCCACTTT.

V gene TRBV7-2 combines with J gene TRBJ2-5; D is uncertain. Germline lookup yields CDR1 SGHTA and CDR2 FQGNSA. Trimming shortened V by 1 base and J by 5 bases, and 11 bases separated the two germline ends. The CDR3 consists of 14 residues. The CDR3 coding sequence is TGTGCCAGCAGCTTAGGACGACATTCGGAGACCCAGTACTTC. It translates to CASSLGRHSETQYF.

The chain carries TRBV7-2 and TRBJ2-1, with 9 bases that match TRBD2. In germline, CDR1 is SGHTA, CDR2 FQGNSA. This CDR3 comprises 15 residues. Trimming removed 5 bases from V and 7 bases from J; junction bases left unmatched: 9. CDR3 sequence reads: CASSQVAGVVNEQFF. DNA of the CDR3: TGTGCCAGCAGCCAGGTAGCGGGAGTAGTGAATGAGCAGTTCTTC. Together with reference TRBV7-2 and TRBJ2-1, the CDR3 gives the full variable domain: GAGVSQSPSNKVTEKGKDVELRCDPISGHTALYWYRQSLGQGLEFLIYFQGNSAPDKSGLPSDRFSAERTGGSVSTLTIQRTQQEDSAVYLCASSQVAGVVNEQFFGPGTRLTVL.

In this sample, this clonotype turned up a few times. CDR3 coding DNA: TGTGCCACCAGCATACCGGGGTCCTACAATGAGCAGTTCTTC. Translating it yields CATSIPGSYNEQFF. This chain joins TRBV15 and TRBJ2-1; tentative D call: TRBD2 (5 bases). CDR1 and CDR2 (germline): LNHNV, YYDKDF (reference sequence). V was trimmed by 4 bases and J by 1 base, leaving 8 bases between them. This CDR3 contains 14 residues.

V gene TRBV29-1 combines with J gene TRBJ2-1; unclear D gene. Germline V gene sequence: CDR1 SQVTM, CDR2 ANQGSEA. CDR3 length: 12 residues. Trimming pared 6 bases from V and 7 bases from J, leaving 13 bases between. The CDR3 nucleotides are TGCAGCGTCCGACCCCAGTCGAATGAGCAGTTCTTC. Amino acids: CSVRPQSNEQFF.

The rearrangement links TRBV4-3 to TRBJ2-7; 7 bases agree with TRBD1. Germline loops: CDR1 LGHNA, CDR2 YSLEER. V was pared by 0 bases and J by 2 bases, with 7 bases of the junction left unmatched. The CDR3 has 16 amino acids. CDR3 sequence (DNA): TGCGCCAGCAGCCAAGACCTTGGGACAGTAACCTACGAGCAGTACTTC. Amino acids: CASSQDLGTVTYEQYF.

This chain connects TRBV7-8 to TRBJ2-3; perhaps TRBD2 as D (6 bases). In germline, CDR1 is SGHVS, CDR2 FQNEAQ. The CDR3 runs 16 residues. V shed 6 bases and J shed 1 base, with 17 bases lying between them. CDR3 amino acids: CASRSLRERGTDTQYF. Here the CDR3 DNA reads TGTGCCAGCAGATCACTTCGGGAGCGGGGCACAGATACGCAGTATTTT.

This clonotype was found a few times. The rearrangement joins TRBV20-1 to TRBJ2-1, with TRBD2 matching 8 bases. Germline CDR1 DFQATT, CDR2 SNEGSKA (reference sequence). The CDR3 has 13 residues. V dropped 6 bases and J dropped 11; count of bases not matched to a gene: 12. The CDR3 nucleotides are TGCAGTGCGTTAGTAGGACTAGCCGTACAGCAGTTCTTC. This encodes CSALVGLAVQQFF.

The chain has TRBV29-1 and TRBJ2-2; 8 bases agree with TRBD1. The germline CDR1 and CDR2 sequences are SQVTM and ANQGSEA. The J segment lost 7 bases and the V segment lost 7 bases, leaving 5 bases of the junction unmatched. CDR3 size: 12 residues. CDR3 nucleotides: TGCAGCGGCGTGACAGGGGACGGGGAGCTGTTTTTT. Protein: CSGVTGDGELFF.

The chain carries TRBV18 and TRBJ2-1, with TRBD1 matching over 9 bases. Germline trimming cut 0 bases from V and 6 bases from J; bases unmatched to any gene: 9. Germline V lookup: CDR1 KGHSH, CDR2 LQKENI. The CDR3 consists of 17 residues. CDR3 coding DNA: TGTGCCAGCTCACCACCAGCCGGGACAGGGTACGGCAATGAGCAGTTCTTC. It specifies CASSPPAGTGYGNEQFF. The full variable domain, in which reference TRBV18 and TRBJ2-1 provide the parts outside the CDR3, is NAGVMQNPRHLVRRRGQEARLRCSPMKGHSHVYWYRQLPEEGLKFMVYLQKENIIDESGMPKERFSAEFPKEGPSILRIQQVVRGDSAAYFCASSPPAGTGYGNEQFFGPGTRLTVL.